Below, 13 T cell receptor beta chains from the same sample are listed, as sequenced in a study of shared clonotypes between healthy human individuals. Assay used: immunoSEQ multiplex PCR; TCRdb lists only in-frame clones, some missing. The sample holds approximately 1.4 million clones, under 99% seen once. The specimen was naive CD4+ T cells sorted from blood. Regarding subset: CD45RA+ positively selected. The receptor set was obtained from a man between 25 and 39 years old in good health.

The chain is built from TRBV4-1 and TRBJ2-5; no reliable D call. Trimming took 2 bases from V and 4 from J, leaving 11 bases between them. Per germline, CDR1 MGHRA and CDR2 YSYEKL. The CDR3 is 14 amino acids. The CDR3 loop is CASSQRSSLETQYF. CDR3 bases: TGCGCCAGCAGCCAACGGAGTAGTCTAGAGACCCAGTACTTC.

This clone was observed once. The V and J genes are TRBV30 and TRBJ2-1; 8 nucleotides align to TRBD2. The CDR3 consists of 16 residues. Germline V CDR1 and CDR2: GTSNPN, SVGIG (reference sequence). With 1 base clipped from V and 0 bases from J, the junction kept 5 bases outside the gene matches. The CDR3 loop reads CAWSETGLASYNEQFF. CDR3 nucleotide sequence: TGTGCCTGGAGTGAAACCGGACTAGCCTCCTACAATGAGCAGTTCTTC.

This clone was observed once. The rearrangement uses TRBV5-8 and TRBJ2-7, with D possibly called TRBD1 or TRBD2 (5 bases each). Looked up from germline, CDR1 is SGHTS and CDR2 is YDEGEE. The CDR3 sequence is 15 residues long. The V end was cut by 1 base, the J end by 5 bases, with 16 bases between. This chain's CDR3 is CASSLFGGSMDEQYF. CDR3 DNA: TGTGCCAGCAGCTTGTTTGGGGGATCGATGGACGAGCAGTACTTC.

The chain uses TRBV11-2 and TRBJ2-6; D gene unclear. The CDR3 has 15 residues. Germline V gene lookup returns CDR1 SGHAT and CDR2 FQNNGV. Trimming pared 5 bases from V and 0 bases from J, leaving 8 bases between. The CDR3 nucleotides are TGTGCCAGCAGCCCCCTGGGCTCTGGGGCCAACGTCCTGACTTTC. Protein sequence: CASSPLGSGANVLTF.

The V call is TRBV5-4, the J call TRBJ2-7, with unresolved D. Germline lookup yields CDR1 SGHNT and CDR2 YYREEE (reference sequence). Between the trimmed V and J ends, which lost 4 bases and 5 bases, there was a span of 7 bases. This CDR3 is 11 amino acids long. The CDR3 DNA reads as TGTGCCAGCAGCCGCGGACACGAGCAGTACTTC. Protein sequence: CASSRGHEQYF.

The rearrangement joins TRBV7-2 to TRBJ2-7; tentatively, D is TRBD1 (6 bases). The V end was cut by 6 bases, the J end by 5 bases, with 14 bases between. There are 13 residues in the CDR3. Germline CDR1 reads SGHTA; CDR2 reads FQGNSA. The CDR3 DNA follows: TGTGCCAGCAGTGTACAGGGTAATGACGAGCAGTACTTC. Its translation: CASSVQGNDEQYF.

The chain has TRBV2 and TRBJ2-1; no reliable D call. This CDR3 is 15 amino acids long. Trimming took 3 bases from V and 0 from J, leaving 9 bases between them. The germline V gene has CDR1 SNHLY and CDR2 FYNNEI. This CDR3 reads CASSDGQSSYNEQFF. The CDR3 nucleotides are TGTGCCAGCAGTGACGGGCAAAGCTCCTACAATGAGCAGTTCTTC.

The V gene is TRBV7-9, the J gene TRBJ2-2; D might be TRBD1 (5 bases). The germline gives CDR1 SEHNR, CDR2 FQNEAQ (reference sequence). CDR3 length: 18 residues. Between the trimmed V and J ends, which lost 3 bases and 7 bases, there was a span of 24 bases. The CDR3 here is CASSFRVDSPLLDGELFF. As DNA, the CDR3 is TGTGCCAGCAGCTTTAGGGTTGACAGTCCCCTATTGGACGGGGAGCTGTTTTTT.

This clone was seen only once. The chain links TRBV9 to TRBJ2-1; 7 bases align to TRBD1. Germline lookup yields CDR1 SGDLS and CDR2 YYNGEE. The CDR3 sequence is 16 residues long. The J segment lost 2 bases and the V segment lost 0 bases, leaving 5 bases of the junction unmatched. CDR3 coding DNA: TGTGCCAGCAGCGTAGGTGTAGGGGGCGCCTACAATGAGCAGTTCTTC. Protein product: CASSVGVGGAYNEQFF.

The genes are TRBV5-5 and TRBJ1-5; the D is unclear. V was trimmed by 3 bases and J by 10 bases, leaving 14 bases between them. This CDR3 is 13 amino acids long. Germline loops: CDR1 SGHKS, CDR2 YYEKEE (reference sequence). The CDR3 here is CASSSSQFGPQHF. For the CDR3, the DNA is TGTGCCAGCAGCTCAAGTCAGTTCGGCCCCCAGCATTTT.

The genes are TRBV6-4 and TRBJ1-5; unclear D gene. Germline V gives CDR1 MRHNA, CDR2 SNTAGT. With 3 bases removed from V and 7 bases from J, the gap between germline ends came to 10 bases. This CDR3 is built from 13 residues. The CDR3 nucleotides are TGTGCCAGCAGTGAAATGGTCTGGCAGCCCCAGCATTTT. Residues: CASSEMVWQPQHF.

This sequence joins TRBV7-2 and TRBJ1-2, with 7 bases matching TRBD1. From germline, CDR1 is SGHTA and CDR2 FQGNSA. Trimming took 5 bases from V and 6 from J; bases not matched to a gene: 6. This CDR3 region has 13 residues. The CDR3 DNA reads as TGTGCCAGCAGCACATACGGACAGGATGGCTACACCTTC. As protein: CASSTYGQDGYTF.

This chain connects TRBV19 to TRBJ2-7; the match to TRBD2 covers 13 bases. The germline V gene has CDR1 LNHDA and CDR2 SQIVND (reference sequence). This CDR3 has 15 residues. V lost 6 bases and J lost 3; bases outside the gene matches: 5. CDR3 nucleotide sequence: TGTGCCAGTAGCCAACTAGCGGGAGGGCTCTACGAGCAGTACTTC. Protein product: CASSQLAGGLYEQYF.